The 27 T cell receptor beta chains in this list originate from one sample, sequenced in a study of T cell responses to AZD1222 COVID-19 vaccine. Assay: immunoSEQ multiplex PCR; the TCRdb copy retains only in-frame clones and omits some. This sample has 95,000 to 100,000 clones, with less than 85% found just once. The input for sequencing was peripheral blood, taken 28 days after the second AZD1222 dose. These receptors all stem from an adult who received the AZD1222 COVID-19 vaccine.

The chain is built from TRBV4-3 and TRBJ1-1; D is ambiguous. The V and J ends lost 0 bases and 0 bases respectively, with 2 bases between them. Germline V gives CDR1 LGHNA, CDR2 YSLEER. The CDR3 totals 13 residues. CDR3 nucleotides: TGCGCCAGCAGCCAAGACTTGAACACTGAAGCTTTCTTT. This translates into CASSQDLNTEAFF.

J is TRBJ2-1 and V is TRBV11-2; D is unclear. The CDR3 is 17 amino acids. The germline CDR1 and CDR2 sequences are SGHAT and FQNNGV. The germline V and J ends were trimmed by 3 bases and 0 bases, with 15 bases remaining between them. The CDR3 nucleotides are TGTGCCAGCAGCTTCCTCCGGCCCGAGAGCTCCTACAATGAGCAGTTCTTC. It yields the protein CASSFLRPESSYNEQFF.

The V and J genes are TRBV19 and TRBJ1-6; 7 nucleotides align to TRBD1. This CDR3 has 16 residues. With V trimmed by 4 bases and J by 2 bases, 5 bases remained unmatched. Germline CDR1 is LNHDA and CDR2 is SQIVND (reference sequence). The CDR3 loop reads CASSTQGGTYNSPLHF. The CDR3 nucleotides read TGTGCCAGTAGTACTCAGGGGGGGACCTATAATTCACCCCTCCACTTT.

The CDR3 here is CASSQGQIYTEAFF. The CDR3 DNA reads TGTGCCAGCAGTCAGGGACAGATTTACACTGAAGCTTTCTTT. J is TRBJ1-1 and V is TRBV28, with 7 nucleotides matching TRBD1. The CDR3 runs to 14 residues. The germline CDR1 and CDR2 sequences are MDHEN and SYDVKM. The V gene end was trimmed by 5 bases and the J gene end by 3 bases; junction bases not matched to a gene: 6.

The genes are TRBV5-1 and TRBJ2-6; D remains unclear. The V end lost 0 bases, the J end lost 1 base, and 5 bases lay between the germline ends. Germline loops: CDR1 SGHRS, CDR2 YFSETQ. This CDR3 comprises 15 residues. CDR3 region: CASSLGVSGANVLTF. As DNA, the CDR3 is TGCGCCAGCAGCTTGGGGGTTTCTGGGGCCAACGTCCTGACTTTC.

The chain couples TRBV3-1 (or the pseudogene TRBV3-2) to TRBJ1-1; D gene ambiguous. The CDR3 spans 15 residues. Germline V lookup: CDR1 LGHDT, CDR2 YNNKEL (reference sequence). V lost 2 bases and J 5 bases, leaving 15 bases between the germline ends. CDR3 residues: CASSQWAAGRTEAFF. The CDR3 region has the DNA TGTGCCAGCAGCCAATGGGCCGCGGGGAGGACTGAAGCTTTCTTT.

The J gene is TRBJ2-5, the V gene TRBV7-9; the D gene is possibly TRBD1 (5 bases). The CDR3 extends over 16 amino acids. Germline V CDR1 and CDR2: SEHNR, FQNEAQ (reference sequence). V lost 5 bases, J lost 5 bases, and 21 bases lay in between. The CDR3 here is CASSRLLRGSEETQYF. The CDR3 nucleotides read TGTGCCAGCAGCCGGTTGTTAAGGGGTAGTGAGGAGACCCAGTACTTC. The whole variable domain, remainder taken from reference TRBV7-9 and TRBJ2-5, is DTGVSQNPRHKITKRGQNVTFRCDPISEHNRLYWYRQTLGQGPEFLTYFQNEAQLEKSRLLSDRFSAERPKGSFSTLEIQRTEQGDSAMYLCASSRLLRGSEETQYFGPGTRLLVL.

V is TRBV5-1 and J is TRBJ1-2; D is perhaps TRBD1 (5 bases). With 4 bases removed from V and 4 bases from J, the gap between germline ends came to 11 bases. This CDR3 has 13 residues. Germline V lookup: CDR1 SGHRS, CDR2 YFSETQ. The CDR3 protein is CASSTGAGYGYTF. CDR3 coding DNA: TGCGCCAGCAGCACTGGGGCCGGCTATGGCTACACCTTC.

V is TRBV23-1 and J is TRBJ1-1, with D unresolved. TRBV23-1 is sorted into the ORF group, with uncertain function. Trimming shortened V by 4 bases and J by 1 base, and 19 bases separated the two germline ends. CDR3 size: 17 residues. CDR3 sequence (DNA): TGCGCCAGCAGTCGAAGGAAACCTATCCCTCGGAACACTGAAGCTTTCTTT. Encoded protein: CASSRRKPIPRNTEAFF.

CDR3 sequence: CASSQDPGPYEQYF. The CDR3 nucleotides read TGCGCCAGCAGCCAAGATCCGGGGCCCTACGAGCAGTACTTC. The gene calls are TRBV4-3 and TRBJ2-7, with D perhaps TRBD1 or TRBD2 (5 bases each). CDR3 length: 14 residues. V was shortened by 0 bases and J by 2 bases, with 8 bases between the two germline ends. Germline CDR1 LGHNA, CDR2 YSLEER.

This clone was picked up a small number of times. The genes are TRBV19 and TRBJ2-7; D may be TRBD1 or TRBD2 (5 bases each). CDR1 and CDR2 from the germline V gene are LNHDA and SQIVND (reference sequence). The V and J ends lost 3 bases and 5 bases respectively, with 8 bases between them. The CDR3 loop spans 12 amino acids. CDR3 protein: CASSILGDEQYF. DNA for the CDR3: TGTGCCAGTAGTATCCTGGGGGACGAGCAGTACTTC.

The chain recombines TRBV24-1 with TRBJ2-5; D unresolved. The germline V gene has CDR1 KGHDR and CDR2 SFDVKD. The CDR3 length is 13 residues. V shed 4 bases and J shed 5 bases, with 10 bases lying between them. CDR3 DNA sequence: TGTGCCACCAGTGAGGGGAATGGGGAGACCCAGTACTTC. Its translation is CATSEGNGETQYF.

This clone showed up just once. The gene calls are TRBV7-9 and TRBJ2-2, with TRBD2 matching 8 bases. Germline lookup yields CDR1 SEHNR and CDR2 FQNEAQ (reference sequence). The J segment lost 6 bases and the V segment lost 11 bases, leaving 5 bases of the junction unmatched. This CDR3 has 12 residues. This CDR3 is CAAGGRPGELFF. The CDR3 DNA sequence: TGTGCCGCGGGAGGAAGGCCCGGGGAGCTGTTTTTT.

The chain couples TRBV7-3 to TRBJ2-1, with 7 bases fitting TRBD1. The germline V gene encodes CDR1 SGHTA and CDR2 FQGTGA. The CDR3 is 13 amino acids. V gave up 5 bases and J gave up 7 bases; unmatched junction bases: 5. The CDR3 protein is CASSGNRGNEQFF. Here the CDR3 DNA reads TGTGCCAGCAGCGGAAACAGGGGTAATGAGCAGTTCTTC. Full variable domain (rest looked up from reference TRBV7-3 and TRBJ2-1): GAGVSQTPSNKVTEKGKYVELRCDPISGHTALYWYRQSLGQGPEFLIYFQGTGAADDSGLPNDRFFAVRPEGSVSTLKIQRTERGDSAVYLCASSGNRGNEQFFGPGTRLTVL.

The chain links TRBV7-9 to TRBJ2-3; TRBD2 matches at 12 bases. V trimming: 3 bases; J trimming: 5 bases; junction bases outside the gene matches: 6. The CDR3 has 16 amino acids. Looked up from germline, CDR1 is SEHNR and CDR2 is FQNEAQ (reference sequence). This CDR3 reads CASSFDPGLAGDTQYF. CDR3 coding DNA: TGTGCCAGCAGCTTTGACCCGGGACTAGCGGGAGATACGCAGTATTTT. The entire variable domain, with the rest obtained from reference TRBV7-9 and TRBJ2-3, is as follows: DTGVSQNPRHKITKRGQNVTFRCDPISEHNRLYWYRQTLGQGPEFLTYFQNEAQLEKSRLLSDRFSAERPKGSFSTLEIQRTEQGDSAMYLCASSFDPGLAGDTQYFGPGTRLTVL.

The chain carries TRBV7-2 and TRBJ1-5, with TRBD1 as a possible D gene (6 bases). V lost 5 bases to trimming and J lost 6 bases, with 17 bases between them. This CDR3 contains 15 residues. Germline CDR1 SGHTA, CDR2 FQGNSA. The DNA for the CDR3 is TGTGCCAGCAGCCCGCGGCAGGGGAGTAGTCAGCCCCAGCATTTT. As protein: CASSPRQGSSQPQHF.

The chain has TRBV7-8 and TRBJ1-1; TRBD1 aligns across 7 bases. The germline V gene encodes CDR1 SGHVS and CDR2 FQNEAQ. The CDR3 has 14 residues. The V and J ends lost 6 bases and 2 bases, in that order; junction bases with no gene match: 6. The CDR3 sequence is CASRPDRANTEAFF. The CDR3 DNA follows: TGTGCCAGCAGACCAGACAGGGCCAACACTGAAGCTTTCTTT. Looking up the rest from reference TRBV7-8 and TRBJ1-1 gives the full variable domain: GAGVSQSPRYKVAKRGQDVALRCDPISGHVSLFWYQQALGQGPEFLTYFQNEAQLDKSGLPSDRFFAERPEGSVSTLKIQRTQQEDSAVYLCASRPDRANTEAFFGQGTRLTVV.

This chain connects TRBV5-4 to TRBJ1-2; possible D gene TRBD1, 6 bases. CDR1 and CDR2 from the germline V gene are SGHNT and YYREEE (reference sequence). The CDR3 runs to 14 residues. V was shortened by 3 bases and J by 3 bases, with 12 bases between the two germline ends. The CDR3 nucleotides are TGTGCCAGCAGCTCTCGTGGGGGCGACTATGGCTACACCTTC. This translates into CASSSRGGDYGYTF.

This clone has just a few counts. The rearrangement joins TRBV19 to TRBJ1-5; TRBD1 aligns across 7 bases. V lost 3 bases to trimming and J lost 6 bases; unmatched junction nucleotides: 5. CDR3 length: 14 amino acids. The germline V gene has CDR1 LNHDA and CDR2 SQIVND (reference sequence). CDR3 nucleotides: TGTGCCAGTAGTATTGAGACAGGGCGTCAGCCCCAGCATTTT. Translating gives CASSIETGRQPQHF.

This chain links TRBV11-1 with TRBJ1-2; the match to TRBD1 covers 9 bases. CDR3 length: 19 residues. V shed 0 bases, J shed 1 base, and the junction held 12 bases outside the gene matches. Germline lookup yields CDR1 SGHAT and CDR2 FQDESV (reference sequence). CDR3 sequence: CASSLAEGTGYFSNYGYTF. DNA of the CDR3: TGTGCCAGCAGCTTAGCGGAAGGGACAGGGTATTTTAGTAACTATGGCTACACCTTC.

The chain carries TRBV9 and TRBJ1-2, with D possibly TRBD1 on 5 matching bases. V lost 4 bases, J lost 7 bases, and 17 bases lay in between. The germline V gene has CDR1 SGDLS and CDR2 YYNGEE. The CDR3 has 14 amino acids. The CDR3 DNA reads as TGTGCCAGCAGCCCCGGGGGGGTTTCTTCTGGCTACACCTTC. Its protein is CASSPGGVSSGYTF.

The V and J genes are TRBV12-3 or TRBV12-4 and TRBJ2-2; tentative D call: TRBD2 (5 bases). The CDR3 extends over 12 amino acids. V dropped 6 bases and J dropped 3 bases, with 5 bases sitting between them. CDR3 loop: CASRRDTGELFF. The CDR3 coding sequence is TGTGCCAGCAGGAGGGACACCGGGGAGCTGTTTTTT.

On this clone itself: This CDR3 is also generated by other DNA sequences in the sample. V is TRBV5-1 and J is TRBJ2-3; 10 bases are shared with TRBD2. Trimming removed 0 bases from V and 3 bases from J; junction bases left unmatched: 4. The CDR3 covers 16 residues. CDR1 is SGHRS and CDR2 is YFSETQ in the germline V gene. The CDR3: CASSLGASGGTDTQYF. CDR3 in DNA: TGCGCCAGCAGCTTGGGAGCTAGCGGGGGTACAGATACGCAGTATTTT.

The rearrangement joins TRBV24-1 to TRBJ2-5; 7 bases map to TRBD2. V lost 5 bases and J lost 3; bases outside the gene matches: 8. Germline V gene sequence: CDR1 KGHDR, CDR2 SFDVKD. This CDR3 contains 15 residues. The CDR3 is CATSVAGGGEETQYF. The CDR3 DNA sequence: TGTGCCACCAGTGTTGCCGGCGGGGGAGAAGAGACCCAGTACTTC.

The chain links TRBV11-2 to TRBJ1-1; maybe TRBD1 (5 bases). The CDR3 spans 15 residues. Trimming removed 0 bases at V and 1 base at J, with 9 bases between. Germline CDR1 and CDR2: SGHAT and FQNNGV. DNA for the CDR3: TGTGCCAGCAGCTTAGAGTGGGGGAGGAACACTGAAGCTTTCTTT. It is translated as CASSLEWGRNTEAFF.

The rearrangement links TRBV3-1 (or the pseudogene TRBV3-2) to TRBJ1-1; 7 positions match TRBD1. The CDR3 has 14 residues. The germline gives CDR1 LGHDT, CDR2 YNNKEL (reference sequence). Trimming at V came to 5 bases and at J to 1 base, leaving 4 bases not matched to a gene. CDR3 sequence (DNA): TGTGCCAGCAGCAATGGACAGGCGAACACTGAAGCTTTCTTT. It encodes CASSNGQANTEAFF.

This clone was found a few times. This chain uses TRBV5-1 with TRBJ2-7; the match to TRBD2 covers 10 bases. This CDR3 spans 14 amino acids. V gave up 7 bases and J gave up 0 bases; unmatched junction bases: 4. Germline V gene sequence: CDR1 SGHRS, CDR2 YFSETQ. CDR3 amino acids: CASSGTSDSYEQYF. For the CDR3, the DNA is TGCGCCAGCTCCGGGACTAGCGACTCCTACGAGCAGTACTTC.